This T cell receptor (beta chain) was observed in a study of T cells in Graves' hyperthyroidism and ophthalmopathy. RNA transcripts yielded amplified TCR beta CDR3 regions. Using the HTBI primer set, a first-round RT-PCR was run on the TCR CDR3. TCRdb processed the multiplex PCR reads anew with MiXCR; each CDR3 protein has one entry. The sample has approximately 400,000 distinct CDR3 sequences; about 15% are singletons. This clonotype appeared many times. The V end lost 6 bases, the J end lost 6 bases, and 12 bases lay between the germline ends. The CDR3 extends over 12 amino acids. Germline CDR1 is MNHNS and CDR2 is SASEGT.

The J gene is TRBJ2-7, the V gene TRBV6-1; TRBD2 is a possible D gene (5 bases). The source is a woman aged 18 to 35 with Graves' hyperthyroidism that later progressed to Graves' ophthalmopathy. The specimen was blood. CDR3 loop: CASRGVRAEQYF. The DNA of the CDR3 is TGTGCCAGCAGGGGAGTGAGGGCCGAGCAGTACTTC.